The rows below give T cell receptor beta chains drawn from one sample of a study of blood T cell repertoires in COVID-19. Clones were sequenced by immunoSEQ multiplex PCR, and TCRdb holds only the in-frame ones, with some missing. There are about 400,000 clones in the sample; approximately 85% occur only once, and around 2% lies in the top ten. Source material: PBMCs or T cells enriched from blood (not recorded which). All receptors come from a woman aged 40-49 years with acute COVID-19. Both conserved end residues are part of each CDR3. A D gene is named only where the DNA matches it firmly. Size values are once, few and many counts, or a class for expanded clones, and some rows have none.

D gene: TRBD2
clone size: NA
J gene: TRBJ2-3
V gene: TRBV4-2
CDR3 DNA: TGTGCCAGCAGCCCCCCTGGGGGAGCGGGGGGGCTAACAGATACGCAGTATTTT
CDR3 protein: CASSPPGGAGGLTDTQYF

D gene: NA
clone size: NA
J gene: TRBJ1-6
V gene: TRBV5-5
CDR3 DNA: TGTGCCAGCAGCTTGTTAATGGGCCAGGGGACTTCACCCCTCCACTTT
CDR3 protein: CASSLLMGQGTSPLHF

D gene: NA
clone size: NA
J gene: TRBJ1-3
V gene: TRBV10-3
CDR3 DNA: TGTGCCATCAGTGAGTCGAGAGACAGGACGATATCTGGAAACACCATATATTTT
CDR3 protein: CAISESRDRTISGNTIYF

D gene: NA
clone size: few
J gene: TRBJ1-1
V gene: TRBV5-1
CDR3 DNA: TGCGCCAGCAGCTTGTCGGGGCGGGGGAGGAACACTGAAGCTTTCTTT
CDR3 protein: CASSLSGRGRNTEAFF

D gene: TRBD1
clone size: NA
J gene: TRBJ1-2
V gene: TRBV7-8
CDR3 DNA: TGTGCCAGCAGCGCGGGACAGGCTGGGCGTCAGGGCTACACCTTC
CDR3 protein: CASSAGQAGRQGYTF

D gene: TRBD1
clone size: few
J gene: TRBJ1-2
V gene: TRBV11-2
CDR3 DNA: TGTGCCAGCAGCTCTCAGCCTGGGACAGCGTATGGCTACACCTTC
CDR3 protein: CASSSQPGTAYGYTF

D gene: NA
clone size: NA
J gene: TRBJ1-2
V gene: TRBV2
CDR3 DNA: TGTGCCAGCAGTCCAGGACAGACCAACTATGGCTACACCTTC
CDR3 protein: CASSPGQTNYGYTF

D gene: NA
clone size: NA
J gene: TRBJ1-6
V gene: TRBV4-1
CDR3 DNA: TGCGCCAGCAGCCAAGTTAACAGGGTTAATTCACCCCTCCACTTT
CDR3 protein: CASSQVNRVNSPLHF

D gene: NA
clone size: NA
J gene: TRBJ1-5
V gene: TRBV30
CDR3 DNA: TGTGCCTGGGGTGGGGGGGGAAATCAGCCCCAGCATTTT
CDR3 protein: CAWGGGGNQPQHF

D gene: NA
clone size: NA
J gene: TRBJ1-4
V gene: TRBV7-9
CDR3 DNA: TGTGCCAGCAGCTTTTCAGGGGCGCAGAGTGAAAAACTGTTTTTT
CDR3 protein: CASSFSGAQSEKLFF

D gene: NA
clone size: NA
J gene: TRBJ2-5
V gene: TRBV11-2
CDR3 DNA: TGTGCCAGCAGCTTAGCGCAGGCGGGAAGCGAGACCCAGTACTTC
CDR3 protein: CASSLAQAGSETQYF

D gene: TRBD2
clone size: NA
J gene: TRBJ2-5
V gene: TRBV3-1/TRBV3-2
CDR3 DNA: TGTGCCAGCAGCCAAGCCTCGACTAGCGGGGAGCAAGAGACCCAGTACTTC
CDR3 protein: CASSQASTSGEQETQYF

D gene: TRBD2
clone size: NA
J gene: TRBJ2-3
V gene: TRBV5-1
CDR3 DNA: TGCGCCAGCAGCCAACTAGCGGGGTACACAGATACGCAGTATTTT
CDR3 protein: CASSQLAGYTDTQYF

D gene: TRBD1
clone size: few
J gene: TRBJ1-5
V gene: TRBV19
CDR3 DNA: TGTGCCAGTAGTAGCAAAACAGGGGGCGGATCTAGCAATCAGCCCCAGCATTTT
CDR3 protein: CASSSKTGGGSSNQPQHF

D gene: NA
clone size: NA
J gene: TRBJ2-2
V gene: TRBV7-6
CDR3 DNA: TGTGCCAGCAGCTCACAGGAGGGGACCGGGGAGCTGTTTTTT
CDR3 protein: CASSSQEGTGELFF

D gene: NA
clone size: NA
J gene: TRBJ1-6
V gene: TRBV5-1
CDR3 DNA: TGCGCCAGCAGCTTGGGGGCAGAAAATAATTCACCCCTCCACTTT
CDR3 protein: CASSLGAENNSPLHF

D gene: NA
clone size: NA
J gene: TRBJ2-7
V gene: TRBV9
CDR3 DNA: TGTGCCAGCAGCGGGACTGAAACGTACTCCTACGAGCAGTACTTC
CDR3 protein: CASSGTETYSYEQYF

D gene: TRBD2
clone size: once
J gene: TRBJ2-2
V gene: TRBV5-1
CDR3 DNA: TGCGCCAGCAGCAGGGTACTCGGCGGGGGAGAATCCGGGGAGCTGTTTTTT
CDR3 protein: CASSRVLGGGESGELFF

D gene: NA
clone size: NA
J gene: TRBJ2-5
V gene: TRBV10-1
CDR3 DNA: TGCGCCAGCAGTGAGTCGCGGTTGGCCCGACAAGAGACCCAGTACTTC
CDR3 protein: CASSESRLARQETQYF

D gene: TRBD1
clone size: few
J gene: TRBJ2-2
V gene: TRBV9
CDR3 DNA: TGTGCCAGCAGCGTATCGACAGGGTTAACCGGGGAGCTGTTTTTT
CDR3 protein: CASSVSTGLTGELFF

D gene: NA
clone size: once
J gene: TRBJ2-3
V gene: TRBV5-1
CDR3 DNA: TGCGCCAGCAGCTTGACAGGGTCCACAGATACGCAGTATTTT
CDR3 protein: CASSLTGSTDTQYF

D gene: TRBD2
clone size: NA
J gene: TRBJ2-7
V gene: TRBV30
CDR3 DNA: TGTGCCTGGAGCGTCGGGACTAGTCGGGGGCAGTACTTC
CDR3 protein: CAWSVGTSRGQYF

D gene: NA
clone size: NA
J gene: TRBJ1-3
V gene: TRBV2
CDR3 DNA: TGTGCCAGCAGTGAATTTCGGGCAGGGGAGGGCACCATATATTTT
CDR3 protein: CASSEFRAGEGTIYF

D gene: NA
clone size: once
J gene: TRBJ1-2
V gene: TRBV29-1
CDR3 DNA: TGCAGCGTCCAACAGGTCCAGGCTGGAGGGGGCTACACCTTC
CDR3 protein: CSVQQVQAGGGYTF

D gene: TRBD1
clone size: once
J gene: TRBJ2-7
V gene: TRBV6-6
CDR3 DNA: TGTGCCAGCAGCTCGACAGGGGACATGAGCTCCTACGAGCAGTACTTC
CDR3 protein: CASSSTGDMSSYEQYF

D gene: NA
clone size: NA
J gene: TRBJ2-2
V gene: TRBV6-5
CDR3 DNA: TGTGCCAGCAGTTCCCTAAGGCGGGGCAGGGGGGAGCTGTTTTTT
CDR3 protein: CASSSLRRGRGELFF

D gene: NA
clone size: NA
J gene: TRBJ2-2
V gene: TRBV4-1
CDR3 DNA: TGCGCCAGCAGCCAAAAACTAGGGCCCGGGGAGCTGTTTTTT
CDR3 protein: CASSQKLGPGELFF

D gene: TRBD1
clone size: once
J gene: TRBJ1-2
V gene: TRBV24-1
CDR3 DNA: TGTGCCACCAGTGATCCCGGACAGGGGGTCTATGGCTACACCTTC
CDR3 protein: CATSDPGQGVYGYTF

D gene: NA
clone size: NA
J gene: TRBJ2-7
V gene: TRBV5-1
CDR3 DNA: TGCGCCAGCAGCACATGGGGCAGGGTTGAGGAGCAGTACTTC
CDR3 protein: CASSTWGRVEEQYF

D gene: TRBD1
clone size: NA
J gene: TRBJ1-1
V gene: TRBV7-8
CDR3 DNA: TGTGCCAGCATCTTTCTTGGACAATCTCAGGGGGCGGGTGAAGCTTTCTTT
CDR3 protein: CASIFLGQSQGAGEAFF

D gene: NA
clone size: NA
J gene: TRBJ2-5
V gene: TRBV7-2
CDR3 DNA: TGTGCCAGCAGCTTAGTCGTCAGGGAACAAGAGACCCAGTACTTC
CDR3 protein: CASSLVVREQETQYF

D gene: NA
clone size: NA
J gene: TRBJ1-3
V gene: TRBV3-1/TRBV3-2
CDR3 DNA: TGTGCCAGCAGCCAAGATCGGTTCGGGGGATACTCTGGAAACACCATATATTTT
CDR3 protein: CASSQDRFGGYSGNTIYF

D gene: NA
clone size: NA
J gene: TRBJ1-2
V gene: TRBV29-1
CDR3 DNA: TGCAGCGTTGCACTACCAGTTAACTATGGCTACACCTTC
CDR3 protein: CSVALPVNYGYTF

D gene: TRBD1
clone size: NA
J gene: TRBJ1-2
V gene: TRBV30
CDR3 DNA: TGTGCCTGGGGGGACAGGGGCGTCTATGGCTACACCTTC
CDR3 protein: CAWGDRGVYGYTF

D gene: TRBD1
clone size: NA
J gene: TRBJ1-4
V gene: TRBV5-1
CDR3 DNA: TGCGCCAGCAGCGCTGACAGGGGGAATGAAAAACTGTTTTTT
CDR3 protein: CASSADRGNEKLFF

D gene: TRBD2
clone size: NA
J gene: TRBJ2-3
V gene: TRBV7-6
CDR3 DNA: TGTGCCAGCAGCCCTTATAGCGGGGGCACAGATACGCAGTATTTT
CDR3 protein: CASSPYSGGTDTQYF

D gene: NA
clone size: NA
J gene: TRBJ2-5
V gene: TRBV11-2
CDR3 DNA: TGTGCCAGCAGCTTCGGGGGATGGGTCGAAGAGACCCAGTACTTC
CDR3 protein: CASSFGGWVEETQYF

D gene: NA
clone size: NA
J gene: TRBJ1-6
V gene: TRBV6-5
CDR3 DNA: TGTGCCAGCGGTAGAAGCTCCTATAATTCACCCCTCCACTTT
CDR3 protein: CASGRSSYNSPLHF

D gene: TRBD1
clone size: NA
J gene: TRBJ2-1
V gene: TRBV15
CDR3 DNA: TGTGCCACCAGCAGAGGACAGGGGTTTGGCAATGAGCAGTTCTTC
CDR3 protein: CATSRGQGFGNEQFF

D gene: TRBD1
clone size: NA
J gene: TRBJ1-2
V gene: TRBV5-1
CDR3 DNA: TGCGCCAGCAGCTTGGGGACAGGGGGCCCCGGCTACACCTTC
CDR3 protein: CASSLGTGGPGYTF

D gene: TRBD1
clone size: once
J gene: TRBJ2-2
V gene: TRBV7-9
CDR3 DNA: TGTGCCAGCAGCATTGGACAGGGAAGCACCGGGGAGCTGTTTTTT
CDR3 protein: CASSIGQGSTGELFF

D gene: TRBD2
clone size: NA
J gene: TRBJ2-1
V gene: TRBV9
CDR3 DNA: TGTGCCAGCAGCGTAGCTGCTAGCGGGGGGGCCAATGAGCAGTTCTTC
CDR3 protein: CASSVAASGGANEQFF

D gene: TRBD2
clone size: NA
J gene: TRBJ2-7
V gene: TRBV11-2
CDR3 DNA: TGTGCCAGCAGCTTAGATTGGGTTCGGGGGAGCGGGGGGCGCTACGAGCAGTACTTC
CDR3 protein: CASSLDWVRGSGGRYEQYF

D gene: TRBD1
clone size: NA
J gene: TRBJ1-4
V gene: TRBV6-5
CDR3 DNA: TGTGCCAGCAGGAGGGGACAGGGGATAGGCGAAAAACTGTTTTTT
CDR3 protein: CASRRGQGIGEKLFF

D gene: TRBD2
clone size: NA
J gene: TRBJ2-7
V gene: TRBV25-1
CDR3 DNA: TGTGCCAGCAGTGAGACTAGCGGGCGTTTCTACGAGCAGTACTTC
CDR3 protein: CASSETSGRFYEQYF

D gene: NA
clone size: NA
J gene: TRBJ1-1
V gene: TRBV19
CDR3 DNA: TGTGCCAGTAGTATCGGGGAAATGGGCACTGAAGCTTTCTTT
CDR3 protein: CASSIGEMGTEAFF

D gene: NA
clone size: once
J gene: TRBJ1-4
V gene: TRBV3-1/TRBV3-2
CDR3 DNA: TGTGCCAGCACCAAGAGACAGCACCTTGCAACTAATGAAAAACTGTTTTTT
CDR3 protein: CASTKRQHLATNEKLFF

D gene: TRBD2
clone size: NA
J gene: TRBJ2-1
V gene: TRBV3-1/TRBV3-2
CDR3 DNA: TGTGCCAGCAGCCAAATCGCGGGGGGGCAGGGTTATGAGCAGTTCTTC
CDR3 protein: CASSQIAGGQGYEQFF